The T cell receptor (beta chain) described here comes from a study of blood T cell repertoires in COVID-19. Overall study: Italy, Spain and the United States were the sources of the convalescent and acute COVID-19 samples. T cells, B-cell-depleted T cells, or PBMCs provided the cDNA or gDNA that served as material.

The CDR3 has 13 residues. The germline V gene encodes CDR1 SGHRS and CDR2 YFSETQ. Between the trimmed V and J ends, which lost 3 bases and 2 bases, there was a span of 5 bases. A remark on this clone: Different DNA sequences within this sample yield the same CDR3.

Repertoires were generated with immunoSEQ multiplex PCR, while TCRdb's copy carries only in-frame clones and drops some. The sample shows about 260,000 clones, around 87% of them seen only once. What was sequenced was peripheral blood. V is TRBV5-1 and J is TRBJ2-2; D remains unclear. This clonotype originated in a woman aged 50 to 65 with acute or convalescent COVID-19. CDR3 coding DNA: TGCGCCAGCAGCTCTTCTAACACCGGGGAGCTGTTTTTT. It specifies CASSSSNTGELFF.